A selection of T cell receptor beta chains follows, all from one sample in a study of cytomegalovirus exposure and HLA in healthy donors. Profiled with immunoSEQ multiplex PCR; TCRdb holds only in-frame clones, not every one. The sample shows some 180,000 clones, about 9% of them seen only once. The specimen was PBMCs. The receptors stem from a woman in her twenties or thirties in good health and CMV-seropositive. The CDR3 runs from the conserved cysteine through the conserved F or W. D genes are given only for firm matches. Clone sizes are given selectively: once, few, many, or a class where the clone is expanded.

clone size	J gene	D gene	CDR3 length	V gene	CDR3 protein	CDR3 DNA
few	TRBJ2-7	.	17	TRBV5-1	CASSLDRLSGEFDEQYF	TGCGCCAGCAGCTTGGACCGGTTATCAGGGGAATTCGACGAGCAGTACTTC
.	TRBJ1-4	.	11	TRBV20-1	CSASVNEKLFF	TGCAGCGCCTCGGTTAATGAAAAACTGTTTTTT
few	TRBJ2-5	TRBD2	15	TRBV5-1	CASSRLAGVGQAQYF	TGCGCCAGCAGCAGACTAGCGGGAGTTGGGCAGGCCCAGTACTTC
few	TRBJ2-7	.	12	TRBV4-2	CASSDRGYEQYF	TGTGCCAGCTCGGACAGAGGCTACGAGCAGTACTTC
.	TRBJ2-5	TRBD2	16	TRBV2	CASTSGTRKFFETQYF	TGTGCCAGCACATCCGGGACTAGGAAATTTTTTGAGACCCAGTACTTC
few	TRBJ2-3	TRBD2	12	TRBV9	CASSVSSGAQYF	TGTGCCAGCAGCGTCAGCAGCGGGGCGCAGTATTTT
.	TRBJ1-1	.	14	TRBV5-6	CASSWAPRDTEAFF	TGTGCCAGCAGCTGGGCCCCCAGAGACACTGAAGCTTTCTTT
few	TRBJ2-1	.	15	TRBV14	CASSQEGEGSNEQFF	TGTGCCAGCAGCCAAGAGGGAGAGGGCAGCAATGAGCAGTTCTTC
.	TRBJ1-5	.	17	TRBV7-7	CASSYLRGSYSNQPQHF	TGTGCCAGCAGCTATTTAAGAGGCTCCTATAGCAATCAGCCCCAGCATTTT
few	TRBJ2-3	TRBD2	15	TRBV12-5	CASVVSGLSTDTQYF	TGTGCTAGTGTTGTTAGCGGGCTTAGCACAGATACGCAGTATTTT
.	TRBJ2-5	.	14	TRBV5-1	CASSLGGGEETQYF	TGCGCCAGCAGCTTGGGAGGAGGGGAAGAGACCCAGTACTTC
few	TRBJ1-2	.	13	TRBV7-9	CASSFVREYGYTF	TGTGCCAGCAGCTTTGTCCGGGAGTATGGCTACACCTTC
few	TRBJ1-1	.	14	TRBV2	CASGDPFMNTEAFF	TGTGCCAGCGGAGATCCCTTCATGAACACTGAAGCTTTCTTT
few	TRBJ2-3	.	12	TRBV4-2	CASSQLADTQYF	TGTGCCAGCAGCCAACTAGCAGATACGCAGTATTTT
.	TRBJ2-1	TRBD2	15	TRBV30	CAWSTGTSGYNEQFF	TGTGCCTGGAGTACCGGGACTAGCGGGTACAATGAGCAGTTCTTC
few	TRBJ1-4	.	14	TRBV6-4	CASSDSPRDEKLFF	TGTGCCAGCAGTGACTCTCCCAGGGATGAAAAACTGTTTTTT
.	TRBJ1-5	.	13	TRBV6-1	CARSEQGNQHQHF	TGTGCCAGAAGCGAACAGGGAAATCAGCACCAGCATTTT
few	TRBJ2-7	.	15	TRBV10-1	CASSEDGVSFYEQYF	TGCGCCAGCAGTGAAGACGGAGTATCCTTCTACGAGCAGTACTTC
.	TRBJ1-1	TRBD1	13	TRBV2	CASSGQGDTEAFF	TGTGCCAGCAGCGGACAGGGGGACACTGAAGCTTTCTTT
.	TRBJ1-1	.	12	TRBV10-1	CASSESQGMPFF	TGCGCCAGCAGTGAGTCGCAGGGGATGCCTTTCTTT
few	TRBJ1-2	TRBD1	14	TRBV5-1	CASSATGDNYGYTF	TGCGCCAGCAGCGCTACAGGGGACAACTATGGCTACACCTTC
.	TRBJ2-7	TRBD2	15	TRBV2	CASSTGTSASYEQYF	TGTGCCAGCAGTACCGGGACTAGCGCTTCTTACGAGCAGTACTTC
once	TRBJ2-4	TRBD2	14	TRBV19	CASAGVRAKNIQYF	TGTGCCAGCGCGGGAGTTAGGGCCAAAAACATTCAGTACTTC
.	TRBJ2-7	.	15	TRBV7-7	CASSAVMGVSYEQYF	TGTGCCAGCAGCGCGGTAATGGGAGTCTCCTACGAGCAGTACTTC
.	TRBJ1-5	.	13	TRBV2	CASYGQSNQPQHF	TGTGCCAGTTACGGACAGAGCAATCAGCCCCAGCATTTT
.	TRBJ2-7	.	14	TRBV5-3	CARSLISGNYEQYF	TGTGCCAGAAGCTTGATTTCCGGGAACTACGAGCAGTACTTC
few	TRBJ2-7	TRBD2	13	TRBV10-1	CASRAGGPSEQYF	TGCGCCAGCAGAGCGGGAGGGCCGTCCGAGCAGTACTTC
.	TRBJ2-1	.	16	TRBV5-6	CASSPYRAQAYNEQFF	TGTGCCAGCAGCCCGTACAGGGCTCAGGCCTACAATGAGCAGTTCTTC
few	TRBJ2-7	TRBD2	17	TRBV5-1	CASSLESPLAGGGEQYF	TGCGCCAGCAGCTTGGAATCCCCACTAGCGGGAGGCGGCGAGCAGTACTTC
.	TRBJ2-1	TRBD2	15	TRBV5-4	CASSLAGGGYNEQFF	TGTGCCAGCAGCTTGGCGGGAGGAGGTTACAATGAGCAGTTCTTC
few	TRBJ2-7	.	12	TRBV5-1	CASSRAGNEQYF	TGCGCCAGCAGCAGAGCAGGGAACGAGCAGTACTTC
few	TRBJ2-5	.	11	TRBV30	CAWSIRGAQYF	TGTGCCTGGAGCATCAGGGGGGCCCAGTACTTC
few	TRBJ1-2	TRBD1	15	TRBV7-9	CASSLAPGQVYGYTF	TGTGCCAGCAGCTTAGCGCCGGGACAGGTCTATGGCTACACCTTC
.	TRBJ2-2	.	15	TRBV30	CAWTPRSRLAGELFF	TGTGCCTGGACCCCCAGATCGCGACTAGCCGGGGAGCTGTTTTTT
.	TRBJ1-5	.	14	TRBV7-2	CASSLVWGDQPQHF	TGTGCCAGCAGCTTAGTTTGGGGGGATCAGCCCCAGCATTTT
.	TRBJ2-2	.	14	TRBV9	CASSVVVGGGELFF	TGTGCCAGCAGCGTAGTTGTAGGGGGCGGGGAGCTGTTTTTT
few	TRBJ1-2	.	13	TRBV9	CASSPGTRSGYTF	TGTGCCAGCAGCCCGGGGACTAGAAGTGGCTACACCTTC
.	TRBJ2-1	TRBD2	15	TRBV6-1	CASSLSGRVNLEQFF	TGTGCCAGCAGCCTTAGCGGGAGGGTAAACCTTGAGCAGTTCTTC
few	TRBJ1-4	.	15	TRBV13	CASRRGGATNEKLFF	TGTGCCAGCAGGCGCGGCGGAGCAACTAATGAAAAACTGTTTTTT
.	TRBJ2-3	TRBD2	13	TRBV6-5	CASSYRLAGTQYF	TGTGCCAGCAGTTACCGGTTAGCGGGTACGCAGTATTTT
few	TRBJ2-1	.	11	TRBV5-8	CASSLHNEQFF	TGTGCCAGCAGCCTACACAATGAGCAGTTCTTC
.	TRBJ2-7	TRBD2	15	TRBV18	CASSPGLAGAYEQYF	TGTGCCAGCTCACCTGGACTAGCGGGAGCTTACGAGCAGTACTTC
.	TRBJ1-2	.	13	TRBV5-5	CASSLEGGYGYTF	TGTGCCAGCAGCTTGGAGGGAGGCTATGGCTACACCTTC
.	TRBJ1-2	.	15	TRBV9	CASSVDSWVGYGYTF	TGTGCCAGCAGCGTCGACAGTTGGGTGGGCTATGGCTACACCTTC
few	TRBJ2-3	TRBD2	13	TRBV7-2	CASSLAERETQYF	TGTGCCAGCAGCTTAGCTGAGCGGGAGACGCAGTATTTT
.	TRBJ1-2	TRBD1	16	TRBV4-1	CASSPRGTGGYYGYTF	TGCGCCAGCAGCCCCCGGGGGACAGGGGGGTACTATGGCTACACCTTC
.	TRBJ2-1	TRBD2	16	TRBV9	CASSDQREARYNEQFF	TGTGCCAGCAGCGATCAGCGGGAGGCTCGATACAATGAGCAGTTCTTC
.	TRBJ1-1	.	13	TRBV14	CASSRGVNTEAFF	TGTGCCAGCAGCCGGGGGGTGAACACTGAAGCTTTCTTT
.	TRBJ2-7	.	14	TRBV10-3	CAISESQFPYEQYF	TGTGCCATCAGTGAGTCTCAGTTTCCCTACGAGCAGTACTTC
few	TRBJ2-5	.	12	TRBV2	CASRRNQETQYF	TGTGCCAGCAGGAGAAACCAAGAGACCCAGTACTTC
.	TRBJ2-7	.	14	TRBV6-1	CASRERVLSYEQYF	TGTGCCAGCAGAGAGCGGGTCCTCTCTTACGAGCAGTACTTC
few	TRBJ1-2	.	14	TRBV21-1	CASSNPPRANGYTF	TGTGCCAGCAGCAATCCACCCAGGGCCAATGGCTACACCTTC
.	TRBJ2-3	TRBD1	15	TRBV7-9	CASSSQGDRADTQYF	TGTGCCAGCAGCTCACAGGGGGATAGGGCAGATACGCAGTATTTT
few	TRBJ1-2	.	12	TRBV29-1	CSVGDKDYGYTF	TGCAGCGTTGGGGACAAGGACTATGGCTACACCTTC
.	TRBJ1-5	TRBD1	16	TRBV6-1	CASSEHRGRFDQPQHF	TGTGCCAGCAGTGAACACAGGGGGCGCTTTGATCAGCCCCAGCATTTT
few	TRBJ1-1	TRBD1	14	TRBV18	CASSLRGLGTEAFF	TGTGCCAGCTCACTTAGGGGGCTGGGCACTGAAGCTTTCTTT
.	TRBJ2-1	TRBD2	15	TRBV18	CASSLGTSGRNEQFF	TGTGCCAGCTCTCTCGGGACTAGCGGGAGAAATGAGCAGTTCTTC
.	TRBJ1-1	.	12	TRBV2	CASSVQGTEAFF	TGTGCCAGCAGTGTGCAGGGAACCGAAGCTTTCTTT
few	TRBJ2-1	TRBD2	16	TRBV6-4	CASSDSGGRNVNEQFF	TGTGCCAGCAGTGACTCTGGCGGGAGGAATGTGAATGAGCAGTTCTTC